The 4 T cell receptor beta chains in this list originate from one sample, sequenced in a study of T cells in tuberculosis listed by TCRdb under 2018. The library was generated by the immunoSEQ multiplex PCR assay. The immuneACCESS repertoire file appears here via TCRdb, limited to in-frame rearrangements. These files lack a portion of the clones; in checked studies, under half of the deficit traces to unresolved V genes, and the cause of the others is not known. A total of tens of thousands of clones appear in this sample, roughly 94% of them only once. The top ten hold roughly 4% of the sample. This sample's time point label indicates: new active TB diagnosis, blood taken before or within 7 days of starting treatment. The input for sequencing was PBMCs, taken at tuberculosis diagnosis. The origin of the receptors is an adult with tuberculosis.

The chain couples TRBV4-2 to TRBJ1-3; TRBD1 might be the D (6 bases). The CDR3 contains 15 residues. V lost 5 bases and J lost 2, with 13 bases in between. The germline V gene encodes CDR1 LGHNA and CDR2 YNFKEQ. DNA of the CDR3: TGTGCCAGCAGCAGCGACAGGACGGCTGGAAACACCATATATTTT. It is translated as CASSSDRTAGNTIYF.

V usage is TRBV2 and J usage is TRBJ1-3; possibly TRBD1 for D (5 bases). The germline V gene has CDR1 SNHLY and CDR2 FYNNEI. The CDR3 contains 15 residues. Deletions cut 5 bases from V and 0 bases from J, with 11 bases between. CDR3 protein: CASSRQLSSGNTIYF. CDR3 DNA sequence: TGTGCCAGCAGTAGACAGCTCAGCTCTGGAAACACCATATATTTT.

This clone was detected once. The CDR3 reads CAWSWNRGMLEKLFF. In DNA form, the CDR3 reads TGTGCCTGGAGTTGGAACAGGGGAATGTTGGAAAAACTGTTTTTT. This chain uses TRBV30 with TRBJ1-4; 7 bases match TRBD1. Germline V lookup: CDR1 GTSNPN, CDR2 SVGIG (reference sequence). The CDR3 extends over 15 amino acids. V was clipped by 2 bases and J by 8 bases; unmatched bases: 11.

The V gene is TRBV4-3, the J gene TRBJ2-7, with D maybe TRBD1 (5 bases). V lost 4 bases to trimming and J lost 2 bases, with 12 bases between them. This CDR3 is 14 amino acids long. CDR1 and CDR2 (germline): LGHNA, YSLEER. In DNA, the CDR3 is TGCGCCAGCAGCCTGACAGCTTATACCTACGAGCAGTACTTC. It encodes CASSLTAYTYEQYF.